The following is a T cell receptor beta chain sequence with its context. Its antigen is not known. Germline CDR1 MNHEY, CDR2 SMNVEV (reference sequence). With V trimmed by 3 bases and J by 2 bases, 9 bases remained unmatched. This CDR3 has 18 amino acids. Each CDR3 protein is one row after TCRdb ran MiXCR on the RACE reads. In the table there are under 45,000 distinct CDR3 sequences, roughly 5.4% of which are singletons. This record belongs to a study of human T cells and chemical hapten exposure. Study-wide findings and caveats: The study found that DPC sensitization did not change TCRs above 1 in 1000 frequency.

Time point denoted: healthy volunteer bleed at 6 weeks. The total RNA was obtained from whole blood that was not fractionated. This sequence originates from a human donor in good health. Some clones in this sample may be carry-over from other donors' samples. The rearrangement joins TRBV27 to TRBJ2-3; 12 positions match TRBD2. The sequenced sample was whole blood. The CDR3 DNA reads TGTGCCAGCAGTTTGATGGGGACTAGCGGGTACTCCACAGATACGCAGTATTTT. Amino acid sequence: CASSLMGTSGYSTDTQYF.